This T cell receptor beta chain was profiled in a study of shared clonotypes between healthy human individuals. V lost 6 bases and J lost 7; bases outside the gene matches: 11. The germline CDR1 and CDR2 sequences are MNHEY and SVGAGI. The CDR3 has 15 amino acids. Donors, healthy HIV-negative adults, lacked recent acute infections or vaccinations. In this sample, this clone turned up once. Antigen: not known. Findings of the study overall: The study drew on few donors, limiting represented genetic and exposure-history diversity.

Generated by immunoSEQ multiplex PCR, the TCRdb table keeps only in-frame clones and is missing some. This sample has over a million clones, with around four fifths found just once. V and J are TRBV6-5 and TRBJ2-7; 11 bases are shared with TRBD2. The sample was memory CD4+ T cells sorted from blood. Subset described: CD45RA-negative fraction. The sequence was collected from a man aged 18 to 29 in good health. CDR3 DNA: TGTGCCAGCAGCCGAAGACTAGCGGGGAGTCGGGAGCAGTACTTC. As protein: CASSRRLAGSREQYF.